This entry features one TCR beta chain sequence. Averaging about 100 mL, one heparinised blood draw was given by each donor. This entry belongs to a study of beta chain features in type 1 diabetes. Sequencing targeted expressed TCRB transcripts, as all isolated RNA had been reverse transcribed. The assay was immunoSEQ multiplex PCR, and TCRdb's table has in-frame clones only and misses some. The repertoire holds 160,000 or so clones, with less than 9.5% as singletons. The CDR3 extends over 17 amino acids. Per the germline V gene, CDR1 is SGHRS and CDR2 is YFSETQ. V shed 2 bases, J shed 0 bases, and the junction held 7 bases outside the gene matches.

The TCR was taken from a young woman in good health. Sequences were obtained from central memory CD4+ T cells from blood. J is TRBJ2-1 and V is TRBV5-1, with 8 bases aligning to TRBD2. The CDR3 loop is CASSFPSGGVSYNEQFF. CDR3 in DNA: TGCGCCAGCAGCTTCCCGTCCGGGGGGGTCTCCTACAATGAGCAGTTCTTC.